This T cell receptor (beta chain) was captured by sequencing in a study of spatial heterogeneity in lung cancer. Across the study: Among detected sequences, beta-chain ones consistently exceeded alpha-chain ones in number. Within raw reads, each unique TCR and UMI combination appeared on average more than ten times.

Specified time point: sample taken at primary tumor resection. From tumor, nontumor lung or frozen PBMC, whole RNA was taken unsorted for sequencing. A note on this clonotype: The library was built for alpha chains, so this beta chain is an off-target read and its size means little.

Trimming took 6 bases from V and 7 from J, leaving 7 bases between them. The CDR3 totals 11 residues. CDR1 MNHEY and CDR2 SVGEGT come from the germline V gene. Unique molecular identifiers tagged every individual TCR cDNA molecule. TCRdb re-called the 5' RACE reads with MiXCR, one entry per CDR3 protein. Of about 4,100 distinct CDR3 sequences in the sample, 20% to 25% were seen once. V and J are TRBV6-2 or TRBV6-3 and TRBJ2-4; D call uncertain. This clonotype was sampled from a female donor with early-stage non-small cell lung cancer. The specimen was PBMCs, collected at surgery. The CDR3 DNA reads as TGTGCCAGCAGATGGGGTAACATTCAGTACTTC. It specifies CASRWGNIQYF.